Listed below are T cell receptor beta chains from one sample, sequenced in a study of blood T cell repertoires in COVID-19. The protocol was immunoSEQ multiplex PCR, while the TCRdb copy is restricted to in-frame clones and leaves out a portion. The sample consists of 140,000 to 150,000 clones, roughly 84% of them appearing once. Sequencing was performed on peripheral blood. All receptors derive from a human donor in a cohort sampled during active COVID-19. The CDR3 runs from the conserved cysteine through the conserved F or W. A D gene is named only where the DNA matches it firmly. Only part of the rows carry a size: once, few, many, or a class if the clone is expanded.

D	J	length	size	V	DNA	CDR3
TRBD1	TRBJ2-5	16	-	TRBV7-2	TGTGCCAGCAGCTTAAGGGACAGGGGGCGAAGTGAGACCCAGTACTTC	CASSLRDRGRSETQYF
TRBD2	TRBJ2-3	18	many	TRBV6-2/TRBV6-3	TGTGCCAGCAGTTACTCGATGAGCGGGAGGCCAAGCACAGATACGCAGTATTTT	CASSYSMSGRPSTDTQYF
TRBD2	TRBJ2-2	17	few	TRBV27	TGTGCCAGCAGTCGAGTCGGGACTCCGGGGGGAACCGGGGAGCTGTTTTTT	CASSRVGTPGGTGELFF
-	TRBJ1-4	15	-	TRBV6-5	TGTGCCAGCAAGTCGGGGGGCCCTTCTAATGAAAAACTGTTTTTT	CASKSGGPSNEKLFF
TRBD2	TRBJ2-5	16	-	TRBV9	TGTGCCAGCGCCTCGGGGGGCGGGAGGGCCCTCGAGACCCAGTACTTC	CASASGGGRALETQYF
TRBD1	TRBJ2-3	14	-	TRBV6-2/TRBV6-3	TGTGCCAGCAGCTTGGACAGGGGAAAAGATACGCAGTATTTT	CASSLDRGKDTQYF
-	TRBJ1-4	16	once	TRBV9	TGTGCCAGCAGCGTAGACGGGACACCAACTAATGAAAAACTGTTTTTT	CASSVDGTPTNEKLFF
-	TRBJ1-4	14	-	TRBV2	TGTGCCAGCAGTGTCCCCACAGGCCGAGAAAAACTGTTTTTT	CASSVPTGREKLFF
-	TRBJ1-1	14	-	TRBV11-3	TGTGCCAGCAGCCTACAGACGACAGGAACTGAAGCTTTCTTT	CASSLQTTGTEAFF
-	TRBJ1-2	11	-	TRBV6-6	TGTGCCAGCAGTTACAGGAGGGACTACACCTTC	CASSYRRDYTF
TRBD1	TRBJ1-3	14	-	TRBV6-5	TGTGCCATCACAGGGGATCGGTCTGGAAACACCATATATTTT	CAITGDRSGNTIYF
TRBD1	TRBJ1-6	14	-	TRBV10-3	TGTGCCATCAGATCCGGGACAGGGGAATCACCCCTCCACTTT	CAIRSGTGESPLHF
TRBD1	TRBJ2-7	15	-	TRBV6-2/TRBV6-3	TGTGCCAGCAGCTCCCGGGACAGGGCTTCCTACGAGCAGTACTTC	CASSSRDRASYEQYF
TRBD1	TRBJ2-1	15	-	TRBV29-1	TGCAGCGTCCGAAGGGACAGGGAAACCTACAATGAGCAGTTCTTC	CSVRRDRETYNEQFF
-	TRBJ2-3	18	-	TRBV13	TGTGCCAGCAGCTCCGCTTTGGCCGGGGGGCTGAGGACAGATACGCAGTATTTT	CASSSALAGGLRTDTQYF
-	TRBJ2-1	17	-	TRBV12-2	TGTGCAAGTCACCTAACCCCCGCGGCCCTCATTTACAATGAGCAGTTCTTC	CASHLTPAALIYNEQFF
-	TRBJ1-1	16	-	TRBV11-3	TGTGCCAGCAGCTTAGGCTACGGAACGGGGTCCACTGAAGCTTTCTTT	CASSLGYGTGSTEAFF
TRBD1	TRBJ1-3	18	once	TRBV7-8	TGTGCCAGCAGCTTGCGGACAGGGGAAAAGGGAGGTGGAAACACCATATATTTT	CASSLRTGEKGGGNTIYF
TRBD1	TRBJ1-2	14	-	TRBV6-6	TGTGCCAGCAGTCGAGACAGGGGAAAGGATGGCTACACCTTC	CASSRDRGKDGYTF
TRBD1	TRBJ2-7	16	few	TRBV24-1	TGTGCCACCAGTGACCTGGACAGGGGAGACTCCTACGAGCAGTACTTC	CATSDLDRGDSYEQYF
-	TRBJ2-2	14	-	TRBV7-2	TGTGCCAGCAGTAAGCCAACGAACACCGGGGAGCTGTTTTTT	CASSKPTNTGELFF
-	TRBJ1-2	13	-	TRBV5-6	TGTGCCAGCAGCTTGACAGCTAACTATGGCTACACCTTC	CASSLTANYGYTF
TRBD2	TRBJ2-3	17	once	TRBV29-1	TGCAGCGTGGATACCGGGACTAGCGGGGGGGAGGCAGATACGCAGTATTTT	CSVDTGTSGGEADTQYF
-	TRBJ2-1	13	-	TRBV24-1	TGTGCCACCAGTGACGACGTGAGGGATGAGCAGTTCTTC	CATSDDVRDEQFF
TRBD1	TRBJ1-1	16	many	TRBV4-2	TGTGCCAGCAGCCCTCGGCCAGGGGGCCCGAACACTGAAGCTTTCTTT	CASSPRPGGPNTEAFF
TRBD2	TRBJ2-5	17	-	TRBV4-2	TGTGCCAGCAGCCAAGAAGCGGGACTAGCGAGGGGGGAGACCCAGTACTTC	CASSQEAGLARGETQYF
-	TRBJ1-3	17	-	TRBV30	TGTGCCTGGAACCCCATCTCGCAGGGAACGTCTGGAAACACCATATATTTT	CAWNPISQGTSGNTIYF
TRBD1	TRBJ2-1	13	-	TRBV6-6	TGTGCCAGCACCGGACAGGGGACCGACGAGCAGTTCTTC	CASTGQGTDEQFF